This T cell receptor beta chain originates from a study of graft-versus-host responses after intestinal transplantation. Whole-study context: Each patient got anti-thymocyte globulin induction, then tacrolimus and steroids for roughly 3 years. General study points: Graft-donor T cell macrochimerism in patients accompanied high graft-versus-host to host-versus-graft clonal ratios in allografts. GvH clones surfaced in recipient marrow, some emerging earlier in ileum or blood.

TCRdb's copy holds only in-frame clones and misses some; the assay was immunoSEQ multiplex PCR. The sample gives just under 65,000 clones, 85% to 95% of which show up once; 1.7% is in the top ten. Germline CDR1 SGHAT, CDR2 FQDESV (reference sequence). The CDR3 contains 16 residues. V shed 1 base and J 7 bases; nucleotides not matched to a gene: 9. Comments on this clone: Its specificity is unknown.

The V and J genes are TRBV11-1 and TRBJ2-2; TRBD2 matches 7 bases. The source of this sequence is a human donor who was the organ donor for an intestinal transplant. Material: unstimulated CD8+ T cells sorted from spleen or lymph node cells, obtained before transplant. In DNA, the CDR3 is TGTGCCAGCAGCTTAGGCGGCGGCGGGAGTATCGGGGAGCTGTTTTTT. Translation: CASSLGGGGSIGELFF.